This TCR beta chain was sequenced during a study of T-cell reconstitution after alpha-beta-depleted transplantation in children. A TCRbeta library incorporating unique molecular identifiers was prepared. TCRdb itself ran the PCR reads through MiXCR, one entry per CDR3 protein. The table has a few hundred thousand distinct CDR3 sequences, 9.5% to 10% seen once. V was clipped by 7 bases and J by 7 bases; unmatched bases: 9. Germline V gene lookup returns CDR1 SGHAT and CDR2 FQNNGV. There are 14 residues in the CDR3. The source of this sequence is a human donor who donated a stem cell graft to a child with SCID. The sequencing here drew on PBMCs from the stem cell graft donor, taken from the stem cell graft. The chain couples TRBV11-2 to TRBJ1-1; 10 nucleotides line up with TRBD1. CDR3 bases: TGTGCCAGCATCCCACCGGACAGGGGGGTTGAAGCTTTCTTT. The encoded protein is CASIPPDRGVEAFF.